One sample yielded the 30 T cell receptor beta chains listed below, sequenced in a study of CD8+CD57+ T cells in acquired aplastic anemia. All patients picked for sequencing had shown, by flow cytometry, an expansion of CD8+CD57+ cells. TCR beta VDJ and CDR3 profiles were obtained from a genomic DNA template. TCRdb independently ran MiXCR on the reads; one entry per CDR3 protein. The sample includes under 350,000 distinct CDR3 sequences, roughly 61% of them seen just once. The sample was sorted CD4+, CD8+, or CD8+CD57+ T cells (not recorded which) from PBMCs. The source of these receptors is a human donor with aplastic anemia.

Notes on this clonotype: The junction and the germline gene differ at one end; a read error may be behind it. This CDR3 reads CASSPRTDKQYF. CDR3 nucleotide sequence: TGTGCCAGCAGCCCCCGCACAGATAAGCAGTATTTT. The V and J genes are TRBV7-2 and TRBJ2-3; D not certain. The CDR3 spans 12 residues. CDR1 is SGHTA, CDR2 FQGNSA, per germline. The variable domain in full, with the rest retrieved from reference TRBV7-2 and TRBJ2-3, is GAGVSQSPSNKVTEKGKDVELRCDPISGHTALYWYRQSLGQGLEFLIYFQGNSAPDKSGLPSDRFSAERTGGSVSTLTIQRTQQEDSAVYLCASSPRTDKQYFGPGTRLTVL.

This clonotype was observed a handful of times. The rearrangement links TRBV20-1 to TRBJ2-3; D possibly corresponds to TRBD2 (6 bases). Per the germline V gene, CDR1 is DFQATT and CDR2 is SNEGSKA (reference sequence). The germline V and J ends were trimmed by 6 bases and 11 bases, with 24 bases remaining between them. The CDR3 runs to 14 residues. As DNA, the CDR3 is TGCAGTGCCCCAGGGTCGGGAGACCGCAATGAGCAGTATTTT. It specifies CSAPGSGDRNEQYF.

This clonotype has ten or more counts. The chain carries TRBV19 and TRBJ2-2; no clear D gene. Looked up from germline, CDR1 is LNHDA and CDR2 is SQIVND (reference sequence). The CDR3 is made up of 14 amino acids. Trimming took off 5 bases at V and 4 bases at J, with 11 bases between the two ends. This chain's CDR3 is CASSLRSGTGELFF. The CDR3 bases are TGTGCCAGTAGTCTTCGGTCGGGCACCGGGGAGCTGTTTTTT.

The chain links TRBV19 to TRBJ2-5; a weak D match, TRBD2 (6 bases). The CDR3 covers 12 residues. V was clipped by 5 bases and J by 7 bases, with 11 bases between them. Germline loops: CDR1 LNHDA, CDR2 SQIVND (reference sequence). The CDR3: CASSPQGGTQYF. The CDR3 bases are TGTGCCAGTAGTCCCCAGGGAGGGACCCAGTACTTC.

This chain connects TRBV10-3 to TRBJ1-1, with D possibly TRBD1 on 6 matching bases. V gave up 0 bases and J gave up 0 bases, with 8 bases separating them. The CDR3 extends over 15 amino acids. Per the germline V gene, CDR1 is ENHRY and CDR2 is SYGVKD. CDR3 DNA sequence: TGTGCCATCAGTGAGTCAGGGGGAGTGAACACTGAAGCTTTCTTT. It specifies CAISESGGVNTEAFF.

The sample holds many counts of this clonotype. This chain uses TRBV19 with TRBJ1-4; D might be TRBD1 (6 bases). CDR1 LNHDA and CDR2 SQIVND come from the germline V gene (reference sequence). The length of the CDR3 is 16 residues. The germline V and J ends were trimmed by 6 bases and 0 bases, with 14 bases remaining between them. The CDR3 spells CASSRTVTATNEKLFF. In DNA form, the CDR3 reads TGTGCCAGTAGCAGGACAGTGACAGCAACTAATGAAAAACTGTTTTTT.

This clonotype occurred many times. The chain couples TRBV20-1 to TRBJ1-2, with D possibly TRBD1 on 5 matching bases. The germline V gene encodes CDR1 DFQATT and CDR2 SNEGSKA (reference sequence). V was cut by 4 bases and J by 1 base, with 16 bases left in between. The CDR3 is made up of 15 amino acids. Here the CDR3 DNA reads TGCAGTGCTAATCCCGGGGGGGGGGGTAACTATGGCTACACCTTC. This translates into CSANPGGGGNYGYTF.

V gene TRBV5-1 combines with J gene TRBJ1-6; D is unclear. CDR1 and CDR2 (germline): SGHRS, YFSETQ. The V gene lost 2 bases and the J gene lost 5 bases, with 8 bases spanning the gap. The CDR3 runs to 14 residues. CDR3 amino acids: CASSLGWDNSPLHF. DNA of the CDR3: TGCGCCAGCAGCTTAGGGTGGGATAATTCACCCCTCCACTTT.

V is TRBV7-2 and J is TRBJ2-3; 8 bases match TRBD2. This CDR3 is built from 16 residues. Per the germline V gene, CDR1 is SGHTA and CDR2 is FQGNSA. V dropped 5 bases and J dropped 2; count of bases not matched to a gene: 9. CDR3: CASSDQTSGSTDTQYF. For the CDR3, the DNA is TGTGCCAGCAGCGATCAAACTAGCGGATCCACAGATACGCAGTATTTT. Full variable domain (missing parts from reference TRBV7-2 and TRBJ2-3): GAGVSQSPSNKVTEKGKDVELRCDPISGHTALYWYRQSLGQGLEFLIYFQGNSAPDKSGLPSDRFSAERTGGSVSTLTIQRTQQEDSAVYLCASSDQTSGSTDTQYFGPGTRLTVL.

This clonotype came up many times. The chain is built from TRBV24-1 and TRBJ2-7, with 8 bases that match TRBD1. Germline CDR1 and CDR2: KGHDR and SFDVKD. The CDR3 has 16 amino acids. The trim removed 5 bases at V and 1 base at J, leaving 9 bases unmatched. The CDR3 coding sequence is TGTGCCACCAGTGCCTTGGACAGGGTGATTTCCTACGAGCAGTACTTC. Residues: CATSALDRVISYEQYF.

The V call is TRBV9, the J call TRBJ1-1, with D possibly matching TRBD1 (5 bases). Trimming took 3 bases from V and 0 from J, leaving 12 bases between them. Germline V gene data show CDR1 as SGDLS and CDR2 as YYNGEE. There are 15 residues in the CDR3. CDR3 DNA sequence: TGTGCCAGCAGCGCTCTCGACAGTGTGAACACTGAAGCTTTCTTT. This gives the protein CASSALDSVNTEAFF.

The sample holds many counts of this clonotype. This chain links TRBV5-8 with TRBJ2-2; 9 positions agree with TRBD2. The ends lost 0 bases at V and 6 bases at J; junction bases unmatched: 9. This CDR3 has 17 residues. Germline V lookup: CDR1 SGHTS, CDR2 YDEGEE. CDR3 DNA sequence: TGTGCCAGCAGCTTGGGTTACGCTAGCGGGATCCCCGGGGAGCTGTTTTTT. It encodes CASSLGYASGIPGELFF. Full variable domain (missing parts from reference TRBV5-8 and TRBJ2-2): EAGVTQSPTHLIKTRGQQATLRCSPISGHTSVYWYQQALGLGLQFLLWYDEGEERNRGNFPPRFSGRQFPNYSSELNVNALELEDSALYLCASSLGYASGIPGELFFGEGSRLTVL.

CDR3 sequence (DNA): TGTGCCAGCAGCTTTAAGTTGCTCACTGAAGCTTTCTTT. Its translation: CASSFKLLTEAFF. The chain combines TRBV7-8 with TRBJ1-1, with D hard to call. CDR3 length equals 13 residues. V lost 3 bases to trimming and J lost 4 bases, with 9 bases between them. Germline V gene lookup returns CDR1 SGHVS and CDR2 FQNEAQ.

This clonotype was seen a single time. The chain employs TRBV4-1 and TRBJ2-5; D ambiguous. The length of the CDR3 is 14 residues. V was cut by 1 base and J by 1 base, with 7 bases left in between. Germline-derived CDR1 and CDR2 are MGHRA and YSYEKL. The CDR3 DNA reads TGCGCCAGCAGCCAAGTTTTGCGCCAAGAGACCCAGTACTTC. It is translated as CASSQVLRQETQYF.

CDR3 in amino acids: CSVRSDRDTEAFF. The CDR3 nucleotides are TGCAGCGTTCGATCGGACAGGGACACTGAAGCTTTCTTT. The chain carries TRBV29-1 and TRBJ1-1, with TRBD1 matching 8 bases. CDR3 size: 13 residues. Germline CDR1 and CDR2: SQVTM and ANQGSEA. The J segment lost 3 bases and the V segment lost 5 bases, leaving 5 bases of the junction unmatched.

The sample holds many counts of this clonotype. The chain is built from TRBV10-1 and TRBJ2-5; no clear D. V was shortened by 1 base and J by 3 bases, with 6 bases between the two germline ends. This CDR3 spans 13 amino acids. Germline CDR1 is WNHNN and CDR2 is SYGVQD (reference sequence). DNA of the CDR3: TGCGCCAGCAGTGAGTTGTCTGAAGAGACCCAGTACTTC. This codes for CASSELSEETQYF.

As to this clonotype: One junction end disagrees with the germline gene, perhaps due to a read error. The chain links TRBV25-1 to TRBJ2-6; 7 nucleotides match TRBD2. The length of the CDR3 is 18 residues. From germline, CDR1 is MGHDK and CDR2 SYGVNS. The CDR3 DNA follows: TGTGCCAGCAGTGAATATGGTGGGAGGGGTTCTGGGGCCAACGTCCCGACTTTC. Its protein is CASSEYGGRGSGANVPTF.

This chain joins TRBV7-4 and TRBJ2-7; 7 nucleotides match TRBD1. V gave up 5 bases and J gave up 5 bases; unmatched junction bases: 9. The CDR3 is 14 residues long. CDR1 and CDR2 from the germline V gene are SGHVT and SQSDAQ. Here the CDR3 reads CASSVERGQDEQYF. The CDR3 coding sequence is TGTGCCAGCAGCGTAGAAAGGGGGCAAGACGAGCAGTACTTC.

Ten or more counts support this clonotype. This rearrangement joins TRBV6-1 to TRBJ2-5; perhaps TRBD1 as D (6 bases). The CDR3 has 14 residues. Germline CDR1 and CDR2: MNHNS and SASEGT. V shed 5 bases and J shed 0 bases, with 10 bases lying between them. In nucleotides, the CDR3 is TGTGCCAGCAGTAGAACAGGGTACCAAGAGACCCAGTACTTC. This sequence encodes CASSRTGYQETQYF.

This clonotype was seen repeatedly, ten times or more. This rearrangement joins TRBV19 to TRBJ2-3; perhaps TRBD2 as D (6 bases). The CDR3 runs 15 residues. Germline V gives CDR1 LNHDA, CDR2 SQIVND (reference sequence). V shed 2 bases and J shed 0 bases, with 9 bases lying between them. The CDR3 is CASSIRRGSTDTQYF. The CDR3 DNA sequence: TGTGCCAGTAGTATAAGGCGGGGTAGCACAGATACGCAGTATTTT.

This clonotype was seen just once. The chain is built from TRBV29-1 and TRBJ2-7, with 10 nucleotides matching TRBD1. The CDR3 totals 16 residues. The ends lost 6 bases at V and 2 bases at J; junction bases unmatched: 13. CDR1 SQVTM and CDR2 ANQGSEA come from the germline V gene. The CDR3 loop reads CSVSNPGTGATYEQYF. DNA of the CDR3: TGCAGCGTCTCTAACCCCGGGACAGGGGCGACCTACGAGCAGTACTTC.

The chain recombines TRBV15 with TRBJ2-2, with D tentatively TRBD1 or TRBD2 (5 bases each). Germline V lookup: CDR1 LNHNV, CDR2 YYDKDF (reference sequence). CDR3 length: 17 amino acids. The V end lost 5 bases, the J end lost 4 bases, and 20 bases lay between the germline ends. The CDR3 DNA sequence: TGTGCCACCAGCTCAAGAGCGTGGTGGGGGAGCACCGGGGAGCTGTTTTTT. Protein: CATSSRAWWGSTGELFF.

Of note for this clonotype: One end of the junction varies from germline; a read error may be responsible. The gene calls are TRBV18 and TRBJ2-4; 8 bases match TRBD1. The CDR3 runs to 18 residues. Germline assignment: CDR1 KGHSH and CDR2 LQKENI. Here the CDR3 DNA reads TGTGCCAGCTCATCCGTCCCCGGGACAGGAGTAGCCATAAACATTCAGTACTTC. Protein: CASSSVPGTGVAINIQYF.

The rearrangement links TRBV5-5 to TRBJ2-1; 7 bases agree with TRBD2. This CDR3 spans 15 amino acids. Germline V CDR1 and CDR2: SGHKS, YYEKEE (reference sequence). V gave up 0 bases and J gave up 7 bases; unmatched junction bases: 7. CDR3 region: CASSLAWGGGNEQFF. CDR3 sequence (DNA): TGTGCCAGCAGCTTGGCTTGGGGGGGTGGGAATGAGCAGTTCTTC.

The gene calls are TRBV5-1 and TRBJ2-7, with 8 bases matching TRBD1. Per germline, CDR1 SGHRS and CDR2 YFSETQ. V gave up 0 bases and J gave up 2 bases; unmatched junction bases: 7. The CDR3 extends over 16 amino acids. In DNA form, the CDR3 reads TGCGCCAGCAGCTTGGTAGGCAGGGGGCCTACCTACGAGCAGTACTTC. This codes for CASSLVGRGPTYEQYF.

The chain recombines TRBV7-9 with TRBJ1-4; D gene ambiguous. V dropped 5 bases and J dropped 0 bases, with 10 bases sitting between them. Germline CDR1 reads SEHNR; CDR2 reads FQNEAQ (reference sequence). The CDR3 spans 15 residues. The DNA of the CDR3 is TGTGCCAGCAGCCAGACTGGAGCAACTAATGAAAAACTGTTTTTT. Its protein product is CASSQTGATNEKLFF.

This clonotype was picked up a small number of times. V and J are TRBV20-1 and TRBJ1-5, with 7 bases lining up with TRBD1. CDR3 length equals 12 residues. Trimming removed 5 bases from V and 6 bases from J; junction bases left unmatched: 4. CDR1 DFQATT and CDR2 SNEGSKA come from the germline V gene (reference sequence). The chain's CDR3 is CSAQQGSQPQHF. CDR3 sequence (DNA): TGCAGTGCTCAACAGGGGAGTCAGCCCCAGCATTTT.

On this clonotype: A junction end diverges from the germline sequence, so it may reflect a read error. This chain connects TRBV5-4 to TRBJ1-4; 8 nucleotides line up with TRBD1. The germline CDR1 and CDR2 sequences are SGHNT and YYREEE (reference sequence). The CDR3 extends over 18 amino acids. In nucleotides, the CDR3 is TGTGCCAGCAGCCCCGGACAGGGCACTCCTGCAACTAATGAAAAGCTGTTTTTT. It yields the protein CASSPGQGTPATNEKLFF.

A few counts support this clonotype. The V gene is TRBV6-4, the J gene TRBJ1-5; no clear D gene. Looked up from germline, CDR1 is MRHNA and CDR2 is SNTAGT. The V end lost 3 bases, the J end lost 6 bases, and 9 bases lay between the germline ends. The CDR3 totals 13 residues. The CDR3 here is CASSESWGQPQHF. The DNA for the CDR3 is TGTGCCAGCAGTGAGTCCTGGGGTCAGCCCCAGCATTTT.

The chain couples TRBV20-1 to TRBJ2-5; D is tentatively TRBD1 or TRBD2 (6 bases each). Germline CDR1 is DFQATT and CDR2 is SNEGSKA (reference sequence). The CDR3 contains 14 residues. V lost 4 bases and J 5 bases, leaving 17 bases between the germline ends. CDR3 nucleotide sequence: TGCAGTGCTAACGTTGGGGGGCTGGATGAGACCCAGTACTTC. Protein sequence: CSANVGGLDETQYF.